This TCR beta chain was captured by sequencing in a study of shared clonotypes between healthy human individuals. Study as a whole: Each donor contributed plates that comprised three CD4 naive, three CD4 memory, two CD8 naive and one CD8 memory.

The run depth of the assay was deep. Using immunoSEQ multiplex PCR, the repertoire was profiled, and TCRdb retains in-frame clones only, with some absent. The data show 950,000 to 1,300,000 clones, with about 77% seen just once and roughly 1.5% held by the top ten. This CDR3 is built from 15 residues. The trim removed 3 bases at V and 2 bases at J, leaving 2 bases unmatched. Germline V lookup: CDR1 SGHRS, CDR2 YFSETQ. Overall study findings and caveats: Estimated clonotype richness was generally higher in naive than memory subsets.

Remarks on this clone: Its specificity is not known. This sample includes further DNA sequences coding for the same CDR3.

V usage is TRBV5-1 and J usage is TRBJ2-2, with 9 bases fitting TRBD1. The material sequenced was memory CD4+ T cells sorted from blood. Indicated subset: CD45RA-negative fraction. This sequence originates from a man aged 18 to 29 in good health. CDR3 sequence (DNA): TGCGCCAGCAGCTCGGACAGGGGAAACACCGGGGAGCTGTTTTTT. It translates to CASSSDRGNTGELFF.